This T cell receptor beta chain is from a study of cytomegalovirus exposure and HLA in healthy donors. Overall study findings and caveats: Many donors shared some public TCRs, even though most TCR sequences were rare. Reports showed the classifier diagnosing cytomegalovirus status with high specificity and sensitivity. Cytomegalovirus association was listed for about 150 TCR beta chains.

For this clone: Its antigen is currently unknown.

This CDR3 spans 13 amino acids. The germline V gene encodes CDR1 SEHNR and CDR2 FQNEAQ (reference sequence). The V end lost 2 bases, the J end lost 4 bases, and 8 bases lay between the germline ends. The assay was immunoSEQ multiplex PCR, and TCRdb's table has in-frame clones only and misses some. The sample carries under 300,000 clones, 70% to 90% recorded once. The donors belonged to the roughly 130-subject validation cohort, separate from the roughly 720-subject first cohort. This chain joins TRBV7-9 and TRBJ1-1, with TRBD1 as a possible D gene (5 bases). The specimen sequenced was PBMCs. This receptor was identified in a woman aged 30 to 39 in good health and CMV-seropositive. The CDR3 DNA reads as TGTGCCAGCAGCTTACAGGGCGGCACTGAAGCTTTCTTT. Its translation: CASSLQGGTEAFF.